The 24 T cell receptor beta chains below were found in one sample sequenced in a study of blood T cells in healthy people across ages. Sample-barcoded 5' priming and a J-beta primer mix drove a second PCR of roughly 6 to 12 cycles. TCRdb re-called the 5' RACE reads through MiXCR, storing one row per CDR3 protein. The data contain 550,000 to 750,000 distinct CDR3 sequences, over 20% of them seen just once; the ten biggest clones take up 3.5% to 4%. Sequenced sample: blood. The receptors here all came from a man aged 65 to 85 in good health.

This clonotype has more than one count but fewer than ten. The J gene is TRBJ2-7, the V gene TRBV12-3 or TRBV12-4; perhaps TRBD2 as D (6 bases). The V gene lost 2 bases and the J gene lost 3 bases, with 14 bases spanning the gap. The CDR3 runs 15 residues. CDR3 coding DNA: TGTGCCAGCAGTTTACTGGGACTCGGCCGCTACGAGCAGTACTTC. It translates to CASSLLGLGRYEQYF.

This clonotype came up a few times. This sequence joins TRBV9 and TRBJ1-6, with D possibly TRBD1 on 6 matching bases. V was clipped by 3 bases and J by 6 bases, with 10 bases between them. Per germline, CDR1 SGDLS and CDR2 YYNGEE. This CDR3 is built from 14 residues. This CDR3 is CASSAGVSNSPLHF. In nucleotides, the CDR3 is TGTGCCAGCAGCGCAGGGGTCTCTAATTCACCCCTCCACTTT.

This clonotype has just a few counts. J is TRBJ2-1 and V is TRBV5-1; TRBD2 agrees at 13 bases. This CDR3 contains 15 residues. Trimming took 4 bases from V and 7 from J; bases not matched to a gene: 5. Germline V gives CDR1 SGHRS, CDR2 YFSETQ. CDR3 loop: CASSAGTSGKNEQFF. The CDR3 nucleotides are TGCGCCAGCAGCGCCGGGACTAGCGGGAAGAATGAGCAGTTCTTC.

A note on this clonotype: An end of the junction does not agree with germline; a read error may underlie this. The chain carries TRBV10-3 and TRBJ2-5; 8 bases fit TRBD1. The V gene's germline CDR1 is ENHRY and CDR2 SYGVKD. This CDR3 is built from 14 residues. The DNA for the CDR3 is TGTGCCATCAGTGAGCCGATAGGACAGGGTAACCCTTTCTTC. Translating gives CAISEPIGQGNPFF.

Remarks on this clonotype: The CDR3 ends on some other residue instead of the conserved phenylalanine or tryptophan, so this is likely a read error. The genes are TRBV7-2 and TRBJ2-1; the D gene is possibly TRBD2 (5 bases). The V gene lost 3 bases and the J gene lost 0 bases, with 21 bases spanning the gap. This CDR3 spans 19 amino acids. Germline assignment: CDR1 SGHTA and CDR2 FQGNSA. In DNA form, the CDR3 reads TGTGCCAGCAGCTTGAGGGCCACATTCCGACAAGACTCCTACAATGAGCAGTTCTCC. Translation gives CASSLRATFRQDSYNEQFS.

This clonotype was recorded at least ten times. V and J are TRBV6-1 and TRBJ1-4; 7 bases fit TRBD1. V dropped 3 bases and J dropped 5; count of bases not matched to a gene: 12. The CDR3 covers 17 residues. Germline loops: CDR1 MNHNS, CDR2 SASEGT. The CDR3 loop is CASSDADYRGENEKLFF. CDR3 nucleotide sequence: TGTGCCAGCAGTGACGCGGATTACAGGGGAGAGAATGAAAAACTGTTTTTT.

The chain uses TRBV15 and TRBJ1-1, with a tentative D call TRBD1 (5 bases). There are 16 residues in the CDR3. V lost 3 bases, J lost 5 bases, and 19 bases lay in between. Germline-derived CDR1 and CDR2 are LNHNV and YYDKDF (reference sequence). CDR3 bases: TGTGCCACCAGCAGTTGTGAGGACGTACGGGGGACTGAAGCTTTCTTT. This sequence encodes CATSSCEDVRGTEAFF.

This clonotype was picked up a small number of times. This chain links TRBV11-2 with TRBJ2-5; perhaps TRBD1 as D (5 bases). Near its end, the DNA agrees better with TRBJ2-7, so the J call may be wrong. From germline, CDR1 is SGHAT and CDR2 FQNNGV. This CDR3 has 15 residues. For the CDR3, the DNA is TGTGCCAGCAGCTTAGAAAGGGGATTCTACTACGAGCAGTACTTC. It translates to CASSLERGFYYEQYF.

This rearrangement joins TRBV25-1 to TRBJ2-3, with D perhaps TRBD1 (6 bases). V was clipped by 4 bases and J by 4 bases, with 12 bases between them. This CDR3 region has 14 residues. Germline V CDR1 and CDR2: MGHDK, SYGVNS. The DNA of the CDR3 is TGTGCCAGCAGTGTCAGGGGAATGGCAGATACGCAGTATTTT. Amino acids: CASSVRGMADTQYF.

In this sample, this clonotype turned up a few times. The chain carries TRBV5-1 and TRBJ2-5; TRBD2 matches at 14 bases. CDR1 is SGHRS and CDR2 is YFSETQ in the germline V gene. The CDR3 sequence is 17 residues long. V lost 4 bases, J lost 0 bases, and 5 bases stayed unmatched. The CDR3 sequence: CASSPRLAGGHQETQYF. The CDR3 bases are TGCGCCAGCAGCCCCCGACTAGCGGGAGGGCACCAAGAGACCCAGTACTTC.

The CDR3 bases are TGTGCCAGCAGTAACCTGGGGGCCAACGTCCTGACTTTC. Encoded protein: CASSNLGANVLTF. The rearrangement uses TRBV25-1 and TRBJ2-6; no clear D. This CDR3 has 13 residues. The germline V and J ends were trimmed by 5 bases and 4 bases, with 6 bases remaining between them. CDR1 and CDR2 from the germline V gene are MGHDK and SYGVNS.

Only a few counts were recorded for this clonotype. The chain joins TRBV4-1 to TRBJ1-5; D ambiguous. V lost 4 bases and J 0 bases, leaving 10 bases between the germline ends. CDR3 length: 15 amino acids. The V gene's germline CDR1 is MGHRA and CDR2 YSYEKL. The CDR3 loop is CASSPSSNSNQPQHF. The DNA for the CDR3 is TGCGCCAGCAGCCCAAGTAGCAATAGCAATCAGCCCCAGCATTTT.

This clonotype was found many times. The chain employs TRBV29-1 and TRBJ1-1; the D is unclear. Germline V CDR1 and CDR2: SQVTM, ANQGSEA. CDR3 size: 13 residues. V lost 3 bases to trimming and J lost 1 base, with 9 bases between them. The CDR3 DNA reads TGCAGCGTTGAGGTAGCCCCGAACACTGAAGCTTTCTTT. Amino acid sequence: CSVEVAPNTEAFF.

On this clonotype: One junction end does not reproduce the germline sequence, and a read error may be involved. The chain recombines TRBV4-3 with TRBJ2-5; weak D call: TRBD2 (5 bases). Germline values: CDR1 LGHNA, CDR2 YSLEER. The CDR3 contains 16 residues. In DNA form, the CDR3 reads TGCGCCAGCAGCCAACGATCTAGCATGGTGCCAGAGACCCACTACTTC. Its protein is CASSQRSSMVPETHYF.

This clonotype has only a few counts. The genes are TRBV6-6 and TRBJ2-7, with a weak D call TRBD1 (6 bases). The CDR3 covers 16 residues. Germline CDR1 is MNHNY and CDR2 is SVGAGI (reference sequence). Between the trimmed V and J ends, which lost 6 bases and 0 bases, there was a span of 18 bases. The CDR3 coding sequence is TGTGCCAGCAGATATGGTAGACAGGAACACTCCTACGAGCAGTACTTC. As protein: CASRYGRQEHSYEQYF.

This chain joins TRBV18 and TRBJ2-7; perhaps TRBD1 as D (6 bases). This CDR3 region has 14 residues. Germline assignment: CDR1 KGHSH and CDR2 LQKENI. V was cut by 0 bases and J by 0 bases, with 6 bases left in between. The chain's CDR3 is CASSPPDSSYEQYF. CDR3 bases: TGTGCCAGCTCACCACCGGACAGCTCCTACGAGCAGTACTTC.

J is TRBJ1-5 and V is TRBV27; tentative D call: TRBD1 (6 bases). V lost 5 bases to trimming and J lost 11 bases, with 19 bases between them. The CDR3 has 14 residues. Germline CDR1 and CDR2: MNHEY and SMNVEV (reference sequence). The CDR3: CASSGNRERLAQHF. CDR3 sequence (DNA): TGTGCCAGCAGTGGCAACAGGGAGCGGCTGGCCCAGCATTTT.

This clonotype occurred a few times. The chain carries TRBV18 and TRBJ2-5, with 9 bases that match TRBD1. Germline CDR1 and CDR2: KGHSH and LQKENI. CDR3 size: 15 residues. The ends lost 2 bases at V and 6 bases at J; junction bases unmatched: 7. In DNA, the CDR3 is TGTGCCAGCTCACCAGGGACAGGGCGTAGGAAGACCCAGTACTTC. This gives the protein CASSPGTGRRKTQYF.

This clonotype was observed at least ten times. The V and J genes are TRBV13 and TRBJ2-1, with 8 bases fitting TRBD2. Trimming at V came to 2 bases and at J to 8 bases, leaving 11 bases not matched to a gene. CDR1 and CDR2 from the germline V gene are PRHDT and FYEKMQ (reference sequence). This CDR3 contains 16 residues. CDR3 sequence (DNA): TGTGCCAGCAGCTTATCCCTGACTAGCGCAGACTATGAGCAGTTCTTC. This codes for CASSLSLTSADYEQFF.

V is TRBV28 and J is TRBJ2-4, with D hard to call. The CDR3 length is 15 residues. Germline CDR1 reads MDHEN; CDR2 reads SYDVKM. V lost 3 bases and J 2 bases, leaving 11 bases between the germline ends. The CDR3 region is CASSLAANPKNIQYF. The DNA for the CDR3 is TGTGCCAGCAGTTTGGCGGCAAACCCCAAAAACATTCAGTACTTC.

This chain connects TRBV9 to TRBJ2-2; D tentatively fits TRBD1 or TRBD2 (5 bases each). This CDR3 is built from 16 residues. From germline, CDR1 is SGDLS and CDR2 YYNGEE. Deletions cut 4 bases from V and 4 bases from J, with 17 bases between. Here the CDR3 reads CASSPGLPIATGELFF. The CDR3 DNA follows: TGTGCCAGCAGCCCGGGGCTCCCAATCGCCACCGGGGAGCTGTTTTTT.

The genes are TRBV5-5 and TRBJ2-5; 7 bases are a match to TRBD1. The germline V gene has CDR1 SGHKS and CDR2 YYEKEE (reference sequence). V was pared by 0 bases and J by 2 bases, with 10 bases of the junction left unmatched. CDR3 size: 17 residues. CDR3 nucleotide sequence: TGTGCCAGCAGCTTGGATCCAGGGGGTAGTTTTCAAGAGACCCAGTACTTC. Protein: CASSLDPGGSFQETQYF.

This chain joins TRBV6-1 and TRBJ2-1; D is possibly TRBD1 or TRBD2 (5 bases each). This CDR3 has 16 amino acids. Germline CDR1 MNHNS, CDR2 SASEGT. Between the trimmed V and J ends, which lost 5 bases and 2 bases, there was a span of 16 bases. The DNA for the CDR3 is TGTGCCAGCAGTCCCCTCCGGGACGGGGCCTACAATGAGCAGTTCTTC. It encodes CASSPLRDGAYNEQFF.

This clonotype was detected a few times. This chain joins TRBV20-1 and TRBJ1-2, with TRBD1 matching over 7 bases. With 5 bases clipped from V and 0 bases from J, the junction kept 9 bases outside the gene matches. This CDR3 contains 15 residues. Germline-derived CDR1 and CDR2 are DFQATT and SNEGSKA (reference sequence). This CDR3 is CSADPGTAANYGYTF. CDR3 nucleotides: TGCAGTGCTGACCCAGGGACAGCAGCTAACTATGGCTACACCTTC.